This TCR beta chain comes out of a study of graft-versus-host responses after intestinal transplantation. V lost 4 bases and J lost 5; bases outside the gene matches: 6. Germline V gene lookup returns CDR1 MNHNY and CDR2 SVGAGI (reference sequence). The CDR3 is 14 amino acids. This clone has a handful of counts. The antigen is undetermined. TCRdb's table, derived via immunoSEQ multiplex PCR, lists solely in-frame clones and lacks some. Among 25,000 to 35,000 clones listed, roughly four fifths were seen once. This chain joins TRBV6-6 and TRBJ2-7; 9 nucleotides agree with TRBD1. This clonotype was sampled from a human donor who received an intestinal transplant. The sequenced sample was unstimulated CD8+ T cells sorted from spleen or lymph node cells, obtained before intestinal transplant. The CDR3 reads CASSSRDRAHEQYF. The CDR3 coding sequence is TGTGCCAGCAGTTCTCGGGACAGGGCCCACGAGCAGTACTTC.